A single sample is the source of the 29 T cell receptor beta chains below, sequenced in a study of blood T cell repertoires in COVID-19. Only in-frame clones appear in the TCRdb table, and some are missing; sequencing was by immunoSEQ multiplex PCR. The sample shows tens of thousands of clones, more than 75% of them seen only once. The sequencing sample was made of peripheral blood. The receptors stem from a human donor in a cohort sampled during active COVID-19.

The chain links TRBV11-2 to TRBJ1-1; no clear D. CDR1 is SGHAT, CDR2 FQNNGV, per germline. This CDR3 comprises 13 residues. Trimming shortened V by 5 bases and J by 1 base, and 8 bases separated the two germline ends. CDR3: CASSPRRNTEAFF. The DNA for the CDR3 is TGTGCCAGCAGCCCCCGTAGGAACACTGAAGCTTTCTTT. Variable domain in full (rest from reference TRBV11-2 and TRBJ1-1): EAGVAQSPRYKIIEKRQSVAFWCNPISGHATLYWYQQILGQGPKLLIQFQNNGVVDDSQLPKDRFSAERLKGVDSTLKIQPAKLEDSAVYLCASSPRRNTEAFFGQGTRLTVV.

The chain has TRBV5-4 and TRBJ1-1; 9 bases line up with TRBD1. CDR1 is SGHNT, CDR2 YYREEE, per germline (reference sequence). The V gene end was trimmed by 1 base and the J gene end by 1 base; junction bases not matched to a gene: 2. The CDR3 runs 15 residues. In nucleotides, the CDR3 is TGTGCCAGCAGCTTGCCGACAGGGGGGAACACTGAAGCTTTCTTT. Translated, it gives CASSLPTGGNTEAFF.

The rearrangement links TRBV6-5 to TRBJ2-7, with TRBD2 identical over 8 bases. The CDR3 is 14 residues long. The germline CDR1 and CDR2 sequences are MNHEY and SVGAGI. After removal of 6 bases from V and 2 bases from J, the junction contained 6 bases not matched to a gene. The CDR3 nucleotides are TGTGCCAGCAGCTCCGGACTAGCCCCCTACGAGCAGTACTTC. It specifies CASSSGLAPYEQYF.

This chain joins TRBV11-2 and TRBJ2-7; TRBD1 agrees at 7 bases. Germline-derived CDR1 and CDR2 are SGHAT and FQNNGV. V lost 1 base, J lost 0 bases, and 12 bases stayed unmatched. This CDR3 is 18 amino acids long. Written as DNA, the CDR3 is TGTGCCAGCAGCTTAGGACACAGGGGACGCTGGAGCTCCTACGAGCAGTACTTC. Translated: CASSLGHRGRWSSYEQYF.

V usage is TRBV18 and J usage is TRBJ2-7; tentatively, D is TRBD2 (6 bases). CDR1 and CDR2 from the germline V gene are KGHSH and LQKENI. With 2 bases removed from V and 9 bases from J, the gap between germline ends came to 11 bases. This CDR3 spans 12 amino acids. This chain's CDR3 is CASSPDRDLQYF. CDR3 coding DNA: TGTGCCAGCTCACCAGACCGGGACTTGCAGTACTTC.

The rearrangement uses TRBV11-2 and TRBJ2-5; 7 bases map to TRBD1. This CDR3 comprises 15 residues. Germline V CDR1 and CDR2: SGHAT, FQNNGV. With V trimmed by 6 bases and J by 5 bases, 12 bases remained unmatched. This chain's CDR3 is CASRPDGTVVETQYF. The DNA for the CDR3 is TGTGCCAGCAGGCCCGATGGGACAGTGGTCGAGACCCAGTACTTC.

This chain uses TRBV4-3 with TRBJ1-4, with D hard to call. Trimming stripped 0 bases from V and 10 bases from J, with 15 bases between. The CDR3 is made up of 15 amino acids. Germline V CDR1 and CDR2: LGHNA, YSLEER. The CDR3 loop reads CASSQDRGGYGKLFF. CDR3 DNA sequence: TGCGCCAGCAGCCAAGATCGGGGAGGGTACGGAAAACTGTTTTTT.

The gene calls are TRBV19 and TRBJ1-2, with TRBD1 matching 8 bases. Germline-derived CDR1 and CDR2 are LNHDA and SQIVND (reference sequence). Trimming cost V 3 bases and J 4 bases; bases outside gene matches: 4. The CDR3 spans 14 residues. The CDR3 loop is CASSMVGQGYGYTF. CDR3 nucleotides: TGTGCCAGTAGTATGGTCGGACAGGGCTATGGCTACACCTTC.

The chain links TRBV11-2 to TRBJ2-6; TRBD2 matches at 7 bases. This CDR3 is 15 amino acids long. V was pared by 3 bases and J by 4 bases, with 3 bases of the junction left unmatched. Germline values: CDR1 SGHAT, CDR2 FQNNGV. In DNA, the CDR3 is TGTGCCAGCAGCTTCCCGGGGGGAGGGGCCAACGTCCTGACTTTC. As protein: CASSFPGGGANVLTF.

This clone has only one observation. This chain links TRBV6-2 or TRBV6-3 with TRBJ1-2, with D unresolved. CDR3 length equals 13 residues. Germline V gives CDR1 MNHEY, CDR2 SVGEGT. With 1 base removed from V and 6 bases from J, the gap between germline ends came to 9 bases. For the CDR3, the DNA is TGTGCCAGCAGTTACTTTAAGCGGGATGGCTACACCTTC. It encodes CASSYFKRDGYTF.

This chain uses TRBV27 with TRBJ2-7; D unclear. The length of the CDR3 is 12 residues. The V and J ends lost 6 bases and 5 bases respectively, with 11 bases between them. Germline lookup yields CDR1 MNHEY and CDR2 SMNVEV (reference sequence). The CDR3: CASSKTAHEQYF. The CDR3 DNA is TGTGCCAGCAGCAAGACTGCGCACGAGCAGTACTTC.

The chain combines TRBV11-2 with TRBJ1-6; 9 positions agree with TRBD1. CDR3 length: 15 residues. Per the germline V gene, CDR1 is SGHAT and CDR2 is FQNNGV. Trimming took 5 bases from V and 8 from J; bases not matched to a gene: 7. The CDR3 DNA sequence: TGTGCCAGCAGCCCACAAAGGACAGGGGATTCACCCCTCCACTTT. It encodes CASSPQRTGDSPLHF.

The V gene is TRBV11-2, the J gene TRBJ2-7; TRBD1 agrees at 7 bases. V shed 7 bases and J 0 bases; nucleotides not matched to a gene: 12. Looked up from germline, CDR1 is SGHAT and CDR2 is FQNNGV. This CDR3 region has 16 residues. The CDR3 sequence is CASNPALGTDSYEQYF. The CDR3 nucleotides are TGTGCCAGCAACCCCGCTCTGGGGACAGACTCCTACGAGCAGTACTTC.

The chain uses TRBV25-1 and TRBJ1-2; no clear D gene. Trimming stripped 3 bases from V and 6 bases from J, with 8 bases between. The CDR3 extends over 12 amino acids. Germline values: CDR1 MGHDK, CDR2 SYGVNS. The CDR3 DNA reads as TGTGCCAGCAGTGAGGGAGGCGATGGCTACACCTTC. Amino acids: CASSEGGDGYTF.

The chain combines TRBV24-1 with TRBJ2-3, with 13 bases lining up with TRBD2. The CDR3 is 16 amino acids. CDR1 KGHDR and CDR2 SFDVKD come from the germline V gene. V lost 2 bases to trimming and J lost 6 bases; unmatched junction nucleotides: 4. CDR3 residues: CATSDSGTSGEDTQYF. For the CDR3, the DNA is TGTGCCACCAGTGATTCCGGGACTAGCGGGGAGGATACGCAGTATTTT.

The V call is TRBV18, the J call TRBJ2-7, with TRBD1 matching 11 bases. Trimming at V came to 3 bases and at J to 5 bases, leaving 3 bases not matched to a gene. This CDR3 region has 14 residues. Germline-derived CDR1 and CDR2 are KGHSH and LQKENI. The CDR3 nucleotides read TGTGCCAGCTCACCCGGGACAGGGGGGAACGAGCAGTACTTC. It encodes CASSPGTGGNEQYF.

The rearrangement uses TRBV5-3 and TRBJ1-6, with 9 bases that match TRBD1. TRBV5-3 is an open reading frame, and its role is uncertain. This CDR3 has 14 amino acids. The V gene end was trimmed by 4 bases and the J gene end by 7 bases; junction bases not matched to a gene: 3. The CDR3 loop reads CARSLDRGNSPLHF. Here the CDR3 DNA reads TGTGCCAGAAGCCTGGACAGGGGAAATTCACCCCTCCACTTT.

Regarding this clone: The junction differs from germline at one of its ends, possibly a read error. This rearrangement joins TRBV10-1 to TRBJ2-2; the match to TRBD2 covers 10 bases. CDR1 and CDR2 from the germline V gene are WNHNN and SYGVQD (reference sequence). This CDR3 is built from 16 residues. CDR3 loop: CARRRAGGRGTGELFF. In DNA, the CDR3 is TGCGCCCGCAGGCGAGCGGGGGGGCGAGGGACCGGGGAGCTGTTTTTT.

The CDR3 nucleotides are TGTGCCAGCAGTTTAGGTTACAGGGGGAACACTGAAGCTTTCTTT. Amino acid sequence: CASSLGYRGNTEAFF. V usage is TRBV28 and J usage is TRBJ1-1, with 7 positions matching TRBD1. The CDR3 is 15 amino acids. V shed 2 bases, J shed 1 base, and the junction held 4 bases outside the gene matches. In germline, CDR1 is MDHEN, CDR2 SYDVKM.

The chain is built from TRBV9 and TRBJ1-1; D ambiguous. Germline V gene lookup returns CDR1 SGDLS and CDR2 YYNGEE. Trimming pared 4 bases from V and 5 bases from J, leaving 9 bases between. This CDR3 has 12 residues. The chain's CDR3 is CASSSGLTEAFF. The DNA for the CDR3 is TGTGCCAGCAGCAGCGGGCTGACTGAAGCTTTCTTT.

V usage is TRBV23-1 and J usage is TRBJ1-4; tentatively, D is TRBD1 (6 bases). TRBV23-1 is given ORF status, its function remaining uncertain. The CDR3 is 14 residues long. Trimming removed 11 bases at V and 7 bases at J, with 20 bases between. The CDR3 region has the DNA TGCGCCGGATCCGGATGGGGGCTCGGTGAAAAACTGTTTTTT. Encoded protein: CAGSGWGLGEKLFF.

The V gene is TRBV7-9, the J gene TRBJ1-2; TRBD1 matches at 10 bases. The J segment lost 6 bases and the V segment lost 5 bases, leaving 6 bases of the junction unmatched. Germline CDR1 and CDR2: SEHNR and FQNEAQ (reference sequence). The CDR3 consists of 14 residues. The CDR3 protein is CASSRQGAKDGYTF. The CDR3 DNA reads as TGTGCCAGCAGCCGACAGGGGGCCAAGGATGGCTACACCTTC.

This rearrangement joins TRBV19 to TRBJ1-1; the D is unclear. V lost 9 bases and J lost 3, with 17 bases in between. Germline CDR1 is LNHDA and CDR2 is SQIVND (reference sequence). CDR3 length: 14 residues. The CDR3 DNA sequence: TGTGCCAGAGACTTAACCTCGAGGGACACTGAAGCTTTCTTT. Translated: CARDLTSRDTEAFF.

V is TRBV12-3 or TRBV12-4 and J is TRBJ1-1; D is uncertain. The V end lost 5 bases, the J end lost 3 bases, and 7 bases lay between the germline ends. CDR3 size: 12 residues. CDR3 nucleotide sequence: TGTGCCAGCAGTCTGGACTACACTGAAGCTTTCTTT. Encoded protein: CASSLDYTEAFF.

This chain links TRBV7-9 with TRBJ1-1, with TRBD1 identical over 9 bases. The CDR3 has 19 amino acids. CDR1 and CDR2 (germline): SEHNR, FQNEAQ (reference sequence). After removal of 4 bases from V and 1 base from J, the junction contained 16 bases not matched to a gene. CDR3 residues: CASSSYFSGQGSTNTEAFF. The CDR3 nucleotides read TGTGCCAGCAGCTCTTATTTCTCGGGACAGGGCTCTACGAACACTGAAGCTTTCTTT.

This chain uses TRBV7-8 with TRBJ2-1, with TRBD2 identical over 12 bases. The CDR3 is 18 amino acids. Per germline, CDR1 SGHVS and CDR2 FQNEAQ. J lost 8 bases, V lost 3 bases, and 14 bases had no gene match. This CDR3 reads CASSFGSSGGAWVDEQFF. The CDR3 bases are TGTGCCAGCAGCTTTGGTTCTAGCGGGGGGGCTTGGGTGGATGAGCAGTTCTTC. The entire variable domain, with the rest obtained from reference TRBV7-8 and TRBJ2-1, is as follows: GAGVSQSPRYKVAKRGQDVALRCDPISGHVSLFWYQQALGQGPEFLTYFQNEAQLDKSGLPSDRFFAERPEGSVSTLKIQRTQQEDSAVYLCASSFGSSGGAWVDEQFFGPGTRLTVL.

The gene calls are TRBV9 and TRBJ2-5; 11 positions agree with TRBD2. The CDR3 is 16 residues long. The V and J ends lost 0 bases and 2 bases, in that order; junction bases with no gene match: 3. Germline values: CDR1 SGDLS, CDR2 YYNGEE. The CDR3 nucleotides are TGTGCCAGCAGCGTAGGGCGACTAGCGGGGCAAGAGACCCAGTACTTC. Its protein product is CASSVGRLAGQETQYF. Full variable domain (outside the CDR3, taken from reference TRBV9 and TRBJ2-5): DSGVTQTPKHLITATGQRVTLRCSPRSGDLSVYWYQQSLDQGLQFLIQYYNGEERAKGNILERFSAQQFPDLHSELNLSSLELGDSALYFCASSVGRLAGQETQYFGPGTRLLVL.

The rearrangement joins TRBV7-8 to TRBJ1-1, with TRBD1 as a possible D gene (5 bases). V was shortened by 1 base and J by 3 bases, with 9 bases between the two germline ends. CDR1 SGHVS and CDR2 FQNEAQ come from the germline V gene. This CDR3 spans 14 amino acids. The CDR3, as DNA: TGTGCCAGCAGCTTAGAAAGGGGATACACTGAAGCTTTCTTT. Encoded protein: CASSLERGYTEAFF.

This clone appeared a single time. The CDR3 loop is CASSPPWDREGNEQYF. CDR3 DNA sequence: TGTGCCAGCAGTCCCCCTTGGGACAGGGAAGGCAACGAGCAGTACTTC. This chain links TRBV27 with TRBJ2-7, with TRBD1 matching 9 bases. Germline V lookup: CDR1 MNHEY, CDR2 SMNVEV (reference sequence). J lost 5 bases, V lost 5 bases, and 13 bases had no gene match. The CDR3 runs to 16 residues.